This TCR beta chain appears in the sequencing data of a study of beta chain features in type 1 diabetes. Study as a whole: In all, about 100,000,000 sorted cells from all samples were analyzed. Findings of the study overall: VDJ junctions from type 1 diabetes patients carried fewer insertions and larger deletions. Moderate but significant shortening of TCRB CDR3s was recorded in all four CD4+ subsets from Type 1 diabetes patients.

Expressed TCRB transcripts were sequenced, since all the RNA that had been isolated was reverse transcribed. Sequencing used immunoSEQ multiplex PCR; TCRdb keeps in-frame clones, though not all of them. The sample comprises over 500,000 clones, about 14% of which are singletons, and approximately 0.093% rests with the top ten. Concerning this clone itself: Its antigen is not known.

This TCR was sampled from a man between 18 and 29 years old in good health. Sequenced sample: naive CD4+ T cells from blood.

The CDR3 DNA is TGTGCCAGCAGGAGCACAGGGAAGCTTGCTGAAGCTTTCTTT. This sequence encodes CASRSTGKLAEAFF. This chain joins TRBV7-2 and TRBJ1-1, with D perhaps TRBD1 (6 bases). Deletions cut 6 bases from V and 6 bases from J, with 17 bases between. This CDR3 region has 14 residues. Germline loops: CDR1 SGHTA, CDR2 FQGNSA.